This T cell receptor beta chain was identified in a study of molecular identifiers for immune sequencing clone quantification. Whole-study results and caveats: Spiked-in Jurkat TCR RNA corresponding to one cell was reported as detectable against 990,000 or so naive cells.

TCRdb ran MiXCR on the PCR reads and lists one entry per CDR3 protein. The sample has about 510,000 distinct CDR3 sequences, over 20% seen once; the top ten hold approximately 0.84%. This clonotype has a handful of counts. Its antigen is currently unknown. V trimming: 6 bases; J trimming: 2 bases; junction bases outside the gene matches: 7. This CDR3 is 15 amino acids long. Germline CDR1 reads MNHEY; CDR2 reads SMNVEV (reference sequence). The chain is built from TRBV27 and TRBJ2-5, with 9 bases that match TRBD2. What was sequenced was naive CD8+ T cells from blood, with Jurkat cell RNA spiked in. Subset noted: FACS-sorted CD8+CD4-CCR7+CD45RA+ naive T cells. This receptor was taken from a human donor in good health. Some libraries in this study had Jurkat cell RNA spiked in. The CDR3 DNA is TGTGCCAGCAGGCTAGCGGGGCCACTTCAAGAGACCCAGTACTTC. It yields the protein CASRLAGPLQETQYF.